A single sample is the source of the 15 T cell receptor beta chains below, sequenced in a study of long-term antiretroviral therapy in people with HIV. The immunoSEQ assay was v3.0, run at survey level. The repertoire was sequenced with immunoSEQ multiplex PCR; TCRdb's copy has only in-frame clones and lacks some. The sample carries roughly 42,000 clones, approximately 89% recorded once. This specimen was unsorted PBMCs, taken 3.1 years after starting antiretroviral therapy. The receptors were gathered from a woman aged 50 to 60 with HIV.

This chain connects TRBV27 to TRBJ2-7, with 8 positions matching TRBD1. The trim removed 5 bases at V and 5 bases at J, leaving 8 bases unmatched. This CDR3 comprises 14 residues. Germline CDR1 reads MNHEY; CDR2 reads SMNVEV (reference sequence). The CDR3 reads CASSLQGGGDEQYF. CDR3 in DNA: TGTGCCAGCAGTCTACAGGGGGGTGGGGACGAGCAGTACTTC.

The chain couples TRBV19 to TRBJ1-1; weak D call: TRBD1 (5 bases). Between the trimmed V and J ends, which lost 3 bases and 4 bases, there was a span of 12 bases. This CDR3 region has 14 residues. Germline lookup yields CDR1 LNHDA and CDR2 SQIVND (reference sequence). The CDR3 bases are TGTGCCAGTAGTATCCGAAGGGGCTCCACTGAAGCTTTCTTT. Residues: CASSIRRGSTEAFF.

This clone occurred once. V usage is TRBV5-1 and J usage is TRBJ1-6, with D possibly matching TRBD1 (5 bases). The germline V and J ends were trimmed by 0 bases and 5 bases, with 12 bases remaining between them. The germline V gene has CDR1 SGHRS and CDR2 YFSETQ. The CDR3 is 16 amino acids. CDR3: CASSLGQTRNNSPLHF. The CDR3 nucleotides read TGCGCCAGCAGCTTGGGACAGACCCGGAATAATTCACCCCTCCACTTT.

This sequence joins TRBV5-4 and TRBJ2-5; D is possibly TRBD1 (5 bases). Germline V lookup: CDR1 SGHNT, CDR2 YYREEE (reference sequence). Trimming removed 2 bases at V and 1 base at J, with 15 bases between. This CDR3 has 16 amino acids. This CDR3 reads CASSFGQGVIQETQYF. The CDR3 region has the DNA TGTGCCAGCAGCTTCGGCCAGGGCGTCATCCAAGAGACCCAGTACTTC.

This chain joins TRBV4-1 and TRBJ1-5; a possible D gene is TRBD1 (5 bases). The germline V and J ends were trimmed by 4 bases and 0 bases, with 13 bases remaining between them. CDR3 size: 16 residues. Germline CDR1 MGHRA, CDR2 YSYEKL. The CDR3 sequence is CASSPDSDYSNQPQHF. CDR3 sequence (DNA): TGCGCCAGCAGCCCAGACAGTGATTATAGCAATCAGCCCCAGCATTTT.

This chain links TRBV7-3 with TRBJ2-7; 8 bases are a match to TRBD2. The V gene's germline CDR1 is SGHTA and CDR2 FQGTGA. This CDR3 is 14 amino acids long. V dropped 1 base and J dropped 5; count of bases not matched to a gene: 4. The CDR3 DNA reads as TGTGCCAGCAGCTTAAACGGACTAGCCGACGAGCAGTACTTC. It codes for CASSLNGLADEQYF.

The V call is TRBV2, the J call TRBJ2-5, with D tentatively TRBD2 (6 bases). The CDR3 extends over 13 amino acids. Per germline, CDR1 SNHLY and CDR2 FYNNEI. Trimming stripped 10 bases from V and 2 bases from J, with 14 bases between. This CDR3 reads CATSLRGQETQYF. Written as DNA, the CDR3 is TGTGCCACGTCATTACGGGGGCAAGAGACCCAGTACTTC.

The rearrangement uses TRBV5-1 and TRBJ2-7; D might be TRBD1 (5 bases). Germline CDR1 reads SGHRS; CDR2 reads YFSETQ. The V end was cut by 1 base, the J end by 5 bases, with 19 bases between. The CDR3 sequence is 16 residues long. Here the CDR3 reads CASSLTAKGRTNEQYF. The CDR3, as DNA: TGCGCCAGCAGCTTGACCGCAAAGGGGCGGACCAACGAGCAGTACTTC. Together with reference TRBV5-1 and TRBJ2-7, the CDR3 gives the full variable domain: KAGVTQTPRYLIKTRGQQVTLSCSPISGHRSVSWYQQTPGQGLQFLFEYFSETQRNKGNFPGRFSGRQFSNSRSEMNVSTLELGDSALYLCASSLTAKGRTNEQYFGPGTRLTVT.

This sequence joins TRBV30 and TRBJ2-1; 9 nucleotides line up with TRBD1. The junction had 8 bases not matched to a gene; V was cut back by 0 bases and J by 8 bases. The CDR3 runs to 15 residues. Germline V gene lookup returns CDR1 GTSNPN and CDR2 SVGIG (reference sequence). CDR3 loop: CAWSVRDRVHDEQFF. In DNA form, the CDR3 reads TGTGCCTGGAGTGTGCGGGACAGGGTGCACGATGAGCAGTTCTTC.

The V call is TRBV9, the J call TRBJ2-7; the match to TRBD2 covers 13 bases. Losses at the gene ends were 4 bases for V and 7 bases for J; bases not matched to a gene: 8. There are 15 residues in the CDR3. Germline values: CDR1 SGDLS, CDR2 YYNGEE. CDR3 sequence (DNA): TGTGCCAGCAGCAAGACTAGCGGGGGGTTTCATGAGCAGTACTTC. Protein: CASSKTSGGFHEQYF.

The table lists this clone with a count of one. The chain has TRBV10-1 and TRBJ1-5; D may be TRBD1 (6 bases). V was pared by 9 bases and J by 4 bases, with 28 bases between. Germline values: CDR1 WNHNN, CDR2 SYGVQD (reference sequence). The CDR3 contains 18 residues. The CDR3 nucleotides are TGCGCCAGGTCTTCGGGGGCAGGCGAAATTGAAGAGAATCAGCCCCAGCATTTT. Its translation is CARSSGAGEIEENQPQHF.

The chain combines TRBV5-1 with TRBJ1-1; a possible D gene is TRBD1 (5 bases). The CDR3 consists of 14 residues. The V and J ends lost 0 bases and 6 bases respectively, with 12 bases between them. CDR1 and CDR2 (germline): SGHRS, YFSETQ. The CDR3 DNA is TGCGCCAGCAGCTTGGGGGGGGATATAGCTGAAGCTTTCTTT. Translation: CASSLGGDIAEAFF. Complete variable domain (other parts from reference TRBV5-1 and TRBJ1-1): KAGVTQTPRYLIKTRGQQVTLSCSPISGHRSVSWYQQTPGQGLQFLFEYFSETQRNKGNFPGRFSGRQFSNSRSEMNVSTLELGDSALYLCASSLGGDIAEAFFGQGTRLTVV.

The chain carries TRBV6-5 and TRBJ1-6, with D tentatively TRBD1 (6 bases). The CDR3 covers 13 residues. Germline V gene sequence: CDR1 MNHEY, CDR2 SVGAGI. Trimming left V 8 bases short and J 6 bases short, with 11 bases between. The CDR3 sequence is CASGYRANSPLHF. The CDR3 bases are TGTGCCAGCGGGTACAGGGCTAATTCACCCCTCCACTTT.

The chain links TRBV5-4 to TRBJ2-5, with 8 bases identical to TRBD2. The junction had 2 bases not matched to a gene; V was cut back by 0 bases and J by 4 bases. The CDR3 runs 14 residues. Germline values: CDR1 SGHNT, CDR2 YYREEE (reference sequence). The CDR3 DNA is TGTGCCAGCAGCTTGGGAACTAGCGGAGAGACCCAGTACTTC. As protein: CASSLGTSGETQYF.

As DNA, the CDR3 is TGCGCCAGCAGTACGACAGGGGGCGCGTCCGAGCAGTACTTC. Its translation is CASSTTGGASEQYF. V usage is TRBV10-2 and J usage is TRBJ2-7; TRBD1 matches 10 bases. There are 14 residues in the CDR3. V trimming: 5 bases; J trimming: 6 bases; junction bases outside the gene matches: 7. Germline V gene lookup returns CDR1 WSHSY and CDR2 SAAADI.